This paragraph covers one T cell receptor beta chain sequence. The antigen is undetermined. The CDR3 contains 15 residues. The V gene's germline CDR1 is SGHRS and CDR2 YFSETQ. The V end was cut by 4 bases, the J end by 1 base, with 14 bases between. The data were obtained in a study of CD4 T cells in relation to SARS-CoV-2 and coronaviruses. Study at large: PBMCs were cultured with antigen for around nine days before TCR beta sequencing. Convalescent patients had median age about 37 years, range roughly 21 to 75.

Naive and memory CD4+ T cells came from enriched cryopreserved PBMCs. Naive or memory CD4+ cells were cultured 1:1 with T cell-depleted PBMCs plus CEF. Repertoires were generated with immunoSEQ multiplex PCR, while TCRdb's copy carries only in-frame clones and drops some. The table records roughly 43,000 clones, almost 85% of them present only once. The J gene is TRBJ1-1, the V gene TRBV5-1; D gene ambiguous. Sequencing was done on a sample of naive CD4+ T cells from PBMCs, cultured in vitro. Specified subset: naive CD4+ T cells isolated by negative enrichment. The TCR comes from an adult with COVID-19. In DNA form, the CDR3 reads TGCGCCAGCAGCCCACAGACACCGGAGAACACTGAAGCTTTCTTT. It specifies CASSPQTPENTEAFF.